This note documents a single T cell receptor (beta chain) sequence. Germline V CDR1 and CDR2: SGHAT, FQNNGV. This CDR3 comprises 16 residues. The germline V and J ends were trimmed by 1 base and 2 bases, with 13 bases remaining between them. This specimen comes from a study of cytomegalovirus exposure and HLA in healthy donors. Study summary: A previous analysis identified 95 million to 130 million unique TCR beta sequences derived from around 200 million T cells. Genotyping of roughly 400 donors showed that over 80% belonged to the Caucasian-associated ancestry cluster.

In the PCR, 60 Vbeta and 13 Jbeta primers were used. TCRdb keeps only in-frame clones here, not all; method: immunoSEQ multiplex PCR. The repertoire includes about 120,000 clones, 81% of them detected once, and 4% sits in the top ten. This receptor was taken from a man in his late teens or twenties in good health and CMV-seropositive. V usage is TRBV11-2 and J usage is TRBJ2-3; D is perhaps TRBD2 (5 bases). The source material was PBMCs. This CDR3 is CASSLGGWDDTDTQYF. CDR3 bases: TGTGCCAGCAGCTTAGGAGGGTGGGATGACACAGATACGCAGTATTTT.